This T cell receptor (beta chain) derives from a study of T cell clonality in common variable immunodeficiency. Deletions cut 4 bases from V and 3 bases from J, with 7 bases between. This CDR3 is 12 amino acids long. CDR1 SGHKS and CDR2 YYEKEE come from the germline V gene (reference sequence). CVID and control samples used equivalent genomic DNA input. Repertoires were generated with immunoSEQ multiplex PCR, while TCRdb's copy carries only in-frame clones and drops some. The data show over 35,000 clones, none appearing only once, with approximately 0.68% held by the ten largest. Study-level points and caveats: TCRbeta clonality was increased in CVID versus healthy controls. Fewer TCRbeta clones were shared among CVID subjects than controls. What drives increased CVID clonality needs T cell subpopulation sequencing.

There are many counts of this clone. Antigen unknown. Read sequence stops 3 residues before the CDR3 end, and the germline J gene provides the missing end. This sequence joins TRBV5-5 and TRBJ1-2; no clear D. The sequenced material came from peripheral blood mononuclear cells. This receptor was taken from a person between 18 and 75 years old in good health. The DNA read from the CDR3 is TGTGCCAGCAGCATCACAGACTATGGC. Its translation is CASSITDYG. The whole CDR3 is CASSITDYGYTF.